The 2 T cell receptor beta chains below come from one sample, sequenced in a study of human T cells and chemical hapten exposure. Time point described: patch test 1, 2 weeks after DPC sensitization. As to treatment: therapeutic diphenylcyclopropenone sensitization with weekly scalp DPC. One entry per CDR3 protein, called by TCRdb with MiXCR from the RACE reads. This repertoire shows 180,000 or so distinct CDR3 sequences, more than 14% found once; its top ten account for about 1.7%. Sequenced material: whole blood, taken in connection with sensitization to the hapten diphenylcyclopropenone (DPC). The receptors here all came from a woman in her thirties with alopecia areata. Some clones in this sample may be carry-over from other donors' samples.

The chain links TRBV14 to TRBJ2-7; D is perhaps TRBD2 (6 bases). The CDR3 extends over 16 amino acids. Germline V gene sequence: CDR1 SGHDN, CDR2 FVKESK. V lost 3 bases and J lost 2, with 17 bases in between. CDR3 amino acids: CASSQVALRGAYEQYF. The CDR3 region has the DNA TGTGCCAGCAGCCAGGTAGCCCTCCGCGGGGCCTACGAGCAGTACTTC.

In its sample, this clonotype was seen a few times. V and J are TRBV9 and TRBJ1-1; D uncertain. V was cut by 1 base and J by 4 bases, with 14 bases left in between. The germline V gene has CDR1 SGDLS and CDR2 YYNGEE. The CDR3 is made up of 15 amino acids. CDR3 nucleotides: TGTGCCAGCAGCGTATCGGTCAGCGGGGTCACTGAAGCTTTCTTT. This encodes CASSVSVSGVTEAFF.